This paragraph reports one TCR beta chain. The entry originates in a study of blood T cell repertoires in COVID-19. Germline CDR1 is LNHDA and CDR2 is SQIVND (reference sequence). V dropped 5 bases and J dropped 1 base, with 11 bases sitting between them. The CDR3 has 14 amino acids. The table came from immunoSEQ multiplex PCR; TCRdb's copy has only in-frame clones and leaves some out. This sample has around 140,000 clones, with around 90% found just once. The material sequenced was peripheral blood. The clonotype originates from a woman between 55 and 75 years old with acute or convalescent COVID-19. The rearrangement joins TRBV19 to TRBJ1-2; D call uncertain. CDR3: CASSAGLLNYGYTF. In nucleotides, the CDR3 is TGTGCCAGTAGTGCAGGACTCCTTAACTATGGCTACACCTTC.